The T cell receptor (beta chain) under discussion was sequenced for a study of shared clonotypes between healthy human individuals (dated by TCRdb to 2019 to 2021). Notes on the research overall: The cohort included a few men and a couple of women between 18 and 49 years of age. Per donor, three plates each were used for CD4 naive and CD4 memory, two for CD8 naive, and one for CD8 memory. To increase sequencing depth and limit assay-specific biases, different laboratories used diverse techniques to prepare libraries and sequence TCR repertoires. To estimate repertoire size and how much clonotype sharing occurs between individuals, the study deeply sequenced the blood TCR repertoires of a handful of healthy adults. Between about 0.8 and 9 billion PBMCs per donor were obtained by leukapheresis. What the work shows at the level of the full study, not this receptor alone: When a handful of donors were compared, the shared fraction of clonotypes was roughly 5% for naive CD4, more than 3% for naive CD8, 2.3% for memory CD4, and 0.35% to 0.4% for memory CD8. Incomplete sequencing was indicated by rarefaction of sorted-subset datasets, despite the large sequencing depth. Higher generation probabilities were observed for clonotypes shared by all four sorted-subset donors than for non-shared clonotypes. Pairwise subsampling led to the expectation that sequencing depth would affect the degree of clonotype sharing among donors. Because the study included only a small number of donors, the genetic and exposure-history diversity represented was limited. Only blood was sampled, and tissue TCR repertoires likely differ from those in blood. Estimated clonotype richness was generally larger for naive than for memory subsets.

In the case of this clone: Its binding antigen is unknown. No base quality values were provided; no much bigger clone lies one nucleotide off.

From the cysteine up to the phenylalanine, the CDR3 has a length of 12 residues. Left in the record is the CDR3 DNA by itself, 36 bases read in frame from the first base. V is clipped by 0 bases and J by 7 bases, and the sequence between their germline boundaries is 7 bases long. The germline V gene yields LGHNA for CDR1 and YSLEER for CDR2. TCR CDR3 regions were amplified from genomic DNA by multiplex PCR using the deep immunoSEQ assay. Genomic DNA extracted from each cell subset was distributed evenly over all wells of several immunoSEQ 96-well plates, and each plate served as one replicate. For sorted subsets, 200 ng of genomic DNA, equivalent to some 30,000 T cell genomes, went into each replicate PCR. The purified libraries were quantified using a Qubit 3.0 fluorometer, sized with a Bioanalyzer 2100, and then quantified again using the KAPA Library Quantification kit. Every immunoSEQ 96-well plate was sequenced on a dedicated single-read 150-cycle Illumina NextSeq 550 flow cell. As for how the authors treated the data: Because the immunoSEQ output held only junctional sequences and lacked quality scores, the filtering could not match the filtering applied to full-length reads. To assign V/J genes and CDR3, sequences were annotated using PyIR, a Python wrapper for IgBLAST v1.9, with IMGT germline references. Reads were filtered out if the reads had weak V/J assignments (E-value above 1e-6), no CDR3, stop codons, out-of-frame junctions, or ambiguous translated residues. V3J clonotypes were defined by identical inferred V gene, J gene, and CDR3 amino acid sequence. The percentage overlap between two repertoires was calculated by dividing the number of shared unique clonotypes by the size of the smaller repertoire. Three approaches were used to assess repertoire richness: RTK rarefaction, the Chao1 estimator, and Recon v2.1 estimates of unobserved clonotypes. Generation probabilities were computed with OLGA for all TCRbeta clonotypes obtained by the gDNA method from several donors. Imported from immuneACCESS, the table was reduced by TCRdb to in-frame sequences with V and J called. These copies leave out some clones; in studies compared against another copy, an unresolved V gene accounts for under half, and the cause of the remainder is not known. V, J and clone size are those of that table, while D and trimming were read from the DNA. This sample lists some 320,000 clones; around nine tenths were detected once. The top ten constitute roughly 17% of the sample.

Healthy HIV-negative adults with no recently reported acute infections or vaccinations were included as donors. Only Caucasian adults living in Nashville, Tennessee, USA were represented among the donors. CD8 memory samples were composed of magnetically selected CD45RO+ cells combined with CCR7-negative CD45RA+ effector memory (TemRA) cells. After blood collection by leukapheresis, PBMCs were isolated using Ficoll-Histopaque density gradient centrifugation and then cryopreserved in the vapor phase of liquid nitrogen. Purity and quantity of every magnetically sorted T cell population were checked by analytical flow cytometry. Genomic DNA was isolated from each sorted fraction and quantified by UV absorbance on a Nanodrop 2000c.

The sequence was obtained from a man younger than 35 in good health. The sample taken for sequencing was memory CD8+ T cells sorted from blood. The cell subset or site tag for this specimen amounts to: CD45RO+ cells pooled with CCR7-negative TemRA cells. Rearrangement joined TRBV4-3 to TRBJ2-7; TRBD2 is possibly the D segment (6 matching bases). The CDR3 in this case is CASSQDGGEQYF. The DNA is as follows: TGCGCCAGCAGCCAAGATGGGGGGGAGCAGTACTTC.